These 2 T cell receptor beta chains were sequenced from one sample in a study of cytomegalovirus exposure and HLA in healthy donors. The PCR contained 60 Vbeta and 13 Jbeta primers. Produced via immunoSEQ multiplex PCR; TCRdb's table is partial and in-frame only. The top ten hold about 13% of the sample, which has over 150,000 clones, about four fifths seen once. The material sequenced was PBMCs. Receptors were obtained from a woman aged 45-65 years in good health and CMV-seronegative.

In its sample, this clone was seen once. The rearrangement uses TRBV28 and TRBJ1-5; tentatively, D is TRBD1 (5 bases). Trimming cost V 7 bases and J 2 bases, with 12 bases left between them. Germline CDR1 MDHEN, CDR2 SYDVKM. The CDR3 is made up of 14 amino acids. The CDR3 protein is CASIGGGGNQPQHF. The CDR3 coding sequence is TGTGCCAGCATCGGGGGGGGAGGCAATCAGCCCCAGCATTTT.

The gene calls are TRBV27 and TRBJ2-3; no reliable D call. CDR1 MNHEY and CDR2 SMNVEV come from the germline V gene (reference sequence). V was trimmed by 0 bases and J by 0 bases, leaving 7 bases between them. CDR3 length equals 15 residues. This chain's CDR3 is CASSLSPTSTDTQYF. The CDR3, as DNA: TGTGCCAGCAGTTTATCCCCTACTAGCACAGATACGCAGTATTTT.